The 32 T cell receptor beta chains below were found in one sample sequenced in a study of T cell repertoires in cytomegalovirus infection. Their specific antigens are unknown. TCRdb reprocessed the reads with MiXCR, giving one entry per CDR3 protein. This sample has about 920,000 distinct CDR3 sequences, with 30% to 40% found just once. Sequences were derived from cultured CD8+ T cells from PBMCs, sampled from culture after CMV antigen stimulation. Receptors were obtained from a human donor in good health (CMV status not recorded). Some clones in this sample may be carry-over from other donors' samples.

The CDR3 region has the DNA TGTGCCAGCAGTGAAATCGGGTCGACGTATGGCTACACCTTC. Translated: CASSEIGSTYGYTF. The chain links TRBV25-1 to TRBJ1-2; D unclear. Germline CDR1 is MGHDK and CDR2 is SYGVNS. Trimming removed 2 bases from V and 5 bases from J, with 12 bases in between. The CDR3 sequence is 14 residues long.

V is TRBV4-3 and J is TRBJ2-3, with 9 positions matching TRBD2. Germline V gene lookup returns CDR1 LGHNA and CDR2 YSLEER. Germline trimming cut 0 bases from V and 5 bases from J; bases unmatched to any gene: 6. CDR3 length: 16 residues. The CDR3 region has the DNA TGCGCCAGCAGCCAAGATGGGCTAGCGGGGAGAGATACGCAGTATTTT. Its translation: CASSQDGLAGRDTQYF.

The V and J genes are TRBV7-6 and TRBJ1-1; perhaps TRBD1 as D (5 bases). The CDR3 consists of 15 residues. Trimming removed 10 bases at V and 1 base at J, with 19 bases between. Germline assignment: CDR1 SGHVS and CDR2 FNYEAQ. The CDR3 loop reads CAILFRLGTNTEAFF. CDR3 in DNA: TGTGCCATCTTATTCAGATTGGGGACGAACACTGAAGCTTTCTTT.

This chain uses TRBV27 with TRBJ1-5; possibly TRBD1 for D (5 bases). Germline V CDR1 and CDR2: MNHEY, SMNVEV (reference sequence). The CDR3 consists of 15 residues. Trimming took off 2 bases at V and 2 bases at J, with 10 bases between the two ends. The CDR3 DNA follows: TGTGCCAGCAGTTTAGGGGCGTACGGCAATCAGCCCCAGCATTTT. It encodes CASSLGAYGNQPQHF.

The table lists this clonotype with many counts. The rearrangement uses TRBV7-8 and TRBJ2-1; D tentatively reads TRBD1 or TRBD2 (6 bases each). Trimming took off 0 bases at V and 3 bases at J, with 12 bases between the two ends. CDR3 length: 16 amino acids. Germline V gene sequence: CDR1 SGHVS, CDR2 FQNEAQ. CDR3 nucleotides: TGTGCCAGCAGCTTAGCGGAGGGGGTCGTCTACAATGAGCAGTTCTTC. Translation: CASSLAEGVVYNEQFF. Drawing the rest from reference TRBV7-8 and TRBJ2-1, the complete variable domain is GAGVSQSPRYKVAKRGQDVALRCDPISGHVSLFWYQQALGQGPEFLTYFQNEAQLDKSGLPSDRFFAERPEGSVSTLKIQRTQQEDSAVYLCASSLAEGVVYNEQFFGPGTRLTVL.

This clonotype was detected a few times. The V call is TRBV28, the J call TRBJ1-2, with D maybe TRBD1 (5 bases). This CDR3 comprises 13 residues. The germline V gene has CDR1 MDHEN and CDR2 SYDVKM. This CDR3 is CVTSTGTDYGYTF. The DNA of the CDR3 is TGTGTCACAAGTACCGGGACGGACTATGGCTACACCTTC.

The V call is TRBV7-6, the J call TRBJ2-5; D may be TRBD1 (5 bases). This CDR3 contains 12 residues. V was pared by 2 bases and J by 10 bases, with 11 bases between. CDR1 SGHVS and CDR2 FNYEAQ come from the germline V gene. The CDR3 DNA follows: TGTGCCAGCAGCTTATACCAGGGCGACCAGTACTTC. Its protein product is CASSLYQGDQYF.

V gene TRBV7-9 combines with J gene TRBJ2-7, with no clear D. Germline V gene lookup returns CDR1 SEHNR and CDR2 FQNEAQ (reference sequence). This CDR3 is built from 13 residues. V was shortened by 2 bases and J by 3 bases, with 8 bases between the two germline ends. In DNA form, the CDR3 reads TGTGCCAGCAGCTTAATAGGCAACTACGAGCAGTACTTC. This sequence encodes CASSLIGNYEQYF. Complete variable domain (other parts from reference TRBV7-9 and TRBJ2-7): DTGVSQNPRHKITKRGQNVTFRCDPISEHNRLYWYRQTLGQGPEFLTYFQNEAQLEKSRLLSDRFSAERPKGSFSTLEIQRTEQGDSAMYLCASSLIGNYEQYFGPGTRLTVT.

The chain recombines TRBV6-6 with TRBJ2-5; 11 nucleotides agree with TRBD1. CDR1 is MNHNY and CDR2 is SVGAGI in the germline V gene (reference sequence). V was clipped by 5 bases and J by 0 bases; unmatched bases: 8. The CDR3 sequence is 17 residues long. The CDR3 is CASSEGQGGLYQETQYF. CDR3 DNA sequence: TGTGCCAGCAGTGAGGGACAGGGGGGCCTCTACCAAGAGACCCAGTACTTC.

V and J are TRBV6-8 and TRBJ1-2, with 7 bases matching TRBD1. CDR1 MNHGY and CDR2 SAAAGT come from the germline V gene. J lost 8 bases, V lost 6 bases, and 9 bases had no gene match. The CDR3 extends over 13 amino acids. Here the CDR3 DNA reads TGTGCCAGCAGCTCCGGACAGGCTTGGGGCTACACCTTC. Its translation is CASSSGQAWGYTF.

A word on this clonotype: A junction end diverges from the germline sequence, so it may reflect a read error. V and J are TRBV5-6 and TRBJ1-2, with TRBD1 matching 8 bases. The CDR3 covers 12 residues. The germline V gene has CDR1 SGHDT and CDR2 YYEEEE. CDR3: CASSLGRTGFFF. The CDR3 region has the DNA TGTGCCAGCAGCTTAGGGCGGACAGGGTTTTTCTTC.

The DNA for the CDR3 is TGCGCCAGCAGCCCCCAGGGACAGCCCACCGGGGAGCTGTTTTTT. Protein: CASSPQGQPTGELFF. The V and J genes are TRBV4-1 and TRBJ2-2; 7 positions match TRBD1. Losses at the gene ends were 4 bases for V and 4 bases for J; bases not matched to a gene: 6. The V gene's germline CDR1 is MGHRA and CDR2 YSYEKL. The CDR3 runs to 15 residues.

This clonotype has just a few counts. The chain combines TRBV7-8 with TRBJ1-1; D gene uncertain. Looked up from germline, CDR1 is SGHVS and CDR2 is FQNEAQ. This CDR3 comprises 16 residues. The ends were cut back, 1 base at V and 0 bases at J, with 12 bases in the middle. The CDR3 region is CASSLEVSLVNTEAFF. The CDR3 DNA reads TGTGCCAGCAGCTTAGAGGTTTCCCTCGTGAACACTGAAGCTTTCTTT.

The J gene is TRBJ2-1, the V gene TRBV7-8; D perhaps matches TRBD1 (6 bases). The ends were cut back, 5 bases at V and 7 bases at J, with 18 bases in the middle. This CDR3 comprises 15 residues. Germline CDR1 and CDR2: SGHVS and FQNEAQ. CDR3 protein: CASSSTGTLLNEQFF. In nucleotides, the CDR3 is TGTGCCAGCAGCAGTACCGGGACACTGTTAAATGAGCAGTTCTTC.

The table lists this clonotype with a few counts. The chain links TRBV7-9 to TRBJ1-5; tentative D call: TRBD1 (5 bases). Germline V lookup: CDR1 SEHNR, CDR2 FQNEAQ (reference sequence). V lost 4 bases to trimming and J lost 3 bases, with 10 bases between them. This CDR3 comprises 14 residues. The CDR3 DNA reads TGTGCCAGCAGCTCAGGGTTAGACAATCAGCCCCAGCATTTT. This codes for CASSSGLDNQPQHF.

The chain carries TRBV29-1 and TRBJ1-1; a weak D match, TRBD1 (5 bases). The V and J ends lost 4 bases and 4 bases respectively, with 19 bases between them. Per the germline V gene, CDR1 is SQVTM and CDR2 is ANQGSEA. The CDR3 extends over 15 amino acids. The CDR3 DNA reads as TGCAGCGTTGTCAGGGATTCTCTTATCCGCACTGAAGCTTTCTTT. Translation gives CSVVRDSLIRTEAFF.

This chain uses TRBV6-5 with TRBJ1-2, with D perhaps TRBD1 (5 bases). Trimming took off 7 bases at V and 8 bases at J, with 17 bases between the two ends. CDR3 length: 13 residues. Germline V lookup: CDR1 MNHEY, CDR2 SVGAGI. The CDR3 spells CASTPGGGRGYTF. CDR3 DNA sequence: TGTGCCAGCACCCCGGGGGGGGGACGAGGCTACACCTTC.

This clonotype was counted only a few times. The chain has TRBV27 and TRBJ1-5, with a tentative D call TRBD1 (5 bases). Germline values: CDR1 MNHEY, CDR2 SMNVEV (reference sequence). Trimming pared 1 base from V and 7 bases from J, leaving 14 bases between. The CDR3 loop spans 15 amino acids. The CDR3 here is CASSLFLGGGQPQHF. CDR3 nucleotides: TGTGCCAGCAGTTTATTCCTCGGGGGAGGGCAGCCCCAGCATTTT.

The sample holds a few counts of this clonotype. The rearrangement uses TRBV7-9 and TRBJ2-7; 8 nucleotides line up with TRBD2. Germline assignment: CDR1 SEHNR and CDR2 FQNEAQ (reference sequence). CDR3 length: 16 amino acids. V lost 1 base, J lost 3 bases, and 8 bases stayed unmatched. The CDR3 bases are TGTGCCAGCAGCTTAGAGATTCGGGGGGGCCACTACGAGCAGTACTTC. Its protein product is CASSLEIRGGHYEQYF. Together with reference TRBV7-9 and TRBJ2-7, the CDR3 gives the full variable domain: DTGVSQNPRHKITKRGQNVTFRCDPISEHNRLYWYRQTLGQGPEFLTYFQNEAQLEKSRLLSDRFSAERPKGSFSTLEIQRTEQGDSAMYLCASSLEIRGGHYEQYFGPGTRLTVT.

The chain recombines TRBV6-2 or TRBV6-3 with TRBJ1-5, with D possibly matching TRBD1 (5 bases). CDR3 length: 18 amino acids. Germline V lookup: CDR1 MNHEY, CDR2 SVGEGT. V was clipped by 3 bases and J by 0 bases, with 18 bases between them. CDR3 region: CASSYRPGWGYSNQPQHF. The DNA for the CDR3 is TGTGCCAGCAGTTATCGGCCAGGGTGGGGGTATAGCAATCAGCCCCAGCATTTT.

In its sample, this clonotype was seen a few times. The chain employs TRBV7-6 and TRBJ1-5; a weak D match, TRBD1 (6 bases). The CDR3 consists of 16 residues. V was cut by 5 bases and J by 4 bases, with 18 bases left in between. CDR1 SGHVS and CDR2 FNYEAQ come from the germline V gene. As DNA, the CDR3 is TGTGCCAGCAGCCCAGGGAGGGGGTTAAGGAATCAGCCCCAGCATTTT. The encoded protein is CASSPGRGLRNQPQHF.

The chain recombines TRBV20-1 with TRBJ1-6; D is unclear. This CDR3 region has 16 residues. The germline V gene has CDR1 DFQATT and CDR2 SNEGSKA (reference sequence). V was pared by 0 bases and J by 0 bases, with 9 bases between. Here the CDR3 DNA reads TGCAGTGCTAGAGATATAGGGAGCTCCTATAATTCACCCCTCCACTTT. This encodes CSARDIGSSYNSPLHF.

V usage is TRBV19 and J usage is TRBJ2-7, with 8 bases fitting TRBD1. V trimming: 5 bases; J trimming: 3 bases; junction bases outside the gene matches: 6. Germline loops: CDR1 LNHDA, CDR2 SQIVND (reference sequence). This CDR3 has 14 residues. The CDR3 DNA reads as TGTGCCAGTAGTGCTCAGGGGGCGGTCTACGAGCAGTACTTC. Translated, it gives CASSAQGAVYEQYF.

This chain connects TRBV13 to TRBJ1-1; 9 positions agree with TRBD1. Germline CDR1 PRHDT, CDR2 FYEKMQ (reference sequence). V trimming: 4 bases; J trimming: 3 bases; junction bases outside the gene matches: 6. This CDR3 spans 15 amino acids. The CDR3 protein is CASSSHRGRDTEAFF. As DNA, the CDR3 is TGTGCCAGCAGCTCGCACAGGGGGCGGGACACTGAAGCTTTCTTT.

This chain connects TRBV28 to TRBJ2-7; TRBD1 aligns across 8 bases. V lost 4 bases to trimming and J lost 4 bases; unmatched junction nucleotides: 6. The germline V gene has CDR1 MDHEN and CDR2 SYDVKM. CDR3 size: 14 residues. Here the CDR3 reads CASSYGQGVYEQYV. The CDR3 DNA follows: TGTGCCAGCAGTTATGGACAGGGAGTGTACGAGCAGTACGTC.

This clonotype was recorded at least ten times. V gene TRBV4-2 combines with J gene TRBJ2-1; unclear D gene. CDR3 length equals 13 residues. Trimming pared 0 bases from V and 4 bases from J, leaving 4 bases between. Looked up from germline, CDR1 is LGHNA and CDR2 is YNFKEQ. In DNA, the CDR3 is TGTGCCAGCAGCCAAGACAGTTACAATGAGCAGTTCTTC. Encoded protein: CASSQDSYNEQFF.

The chain combines TRBV2 with TRBJ1-2; TRBD1 agrees at 7 bases. The V segment lost 8 bases and the J segment 1 base; nucleotides outside the gene matches: 4. The CDR3 contains 13 residues. Germline CDR1 and CDR2: SNHLY and FYNNEI. In DNA form, the CDR3 reads TGTGCCAGCTATAGGGGGCATAACTATGGCTACACCTTC. This sequence encodes CASYRGHNYGYTF.

Only a few counts were recorded for this clonotype. The DNA for the CDR3 is TGTGCCACCAGCAGAAGTACAGGGGGCTTTAAGGTCAAAAACATTCAGTACTTC. Protein product: CATSRSTGGFKVKNIQYF. This chain joins TRBV15 and TRBJ2-4; 9 bases map to TRBD1. V lost 2 bases to trimming and J lost 3 bases; unmatched junction nucleotides: 11. The germline V gene encodes CDR1 LNHNV and CDR2 YYDKDF (reference sequence). The CDR3 has 18 amino acids. The complete variable domain, with remaining parts taken from reference TRBV15 and TRBJ2-4, reads DAMVIQNPRYQVTQFGKPVTLSCSQTLNHNVMYWYQQKSSQAPKLLFHYYDKDFNNEADTPDNFQSRRPNTSFCFLDIRSPGLGDTAMYLCATSRSTGGFKVKNIQYFGAGTRLSVL.

The genes are TRBV7-6 and TRBJ2-7; D gene ambiguous. The V and J ends lost 5 bases and 3 bases respectively, with 11 bases between them. This CDR3 has 13 residues. From germline, CDR1 is SGHVS and CDR2 FNYEAQ. CDR3 loop: CASSSSGFYEQYF. For the CDR3, the DNA is TGTGCCAGCAGCAGCTCTGGCTTCTACGAGCAGTACTTC.

V and J are TRBV7-9 and TRBJ2-7; 10 nucleotides align to TRBD1. V lost 5 bases, J lost 2 bases, and 9 bases stayed unmatched. The CDR3 spans 16 residues. From germline, CDR1 is SEHNR and CDR2 FQNEAQ (reference sequence). The CDR3 region has the DNA TGTGCCAGCAGCCCGGACAGGGGGAAGTTTACCTACGAGCAGTACTTC. This translates into CASSPDRGKFTYEQYF.

The chain recombines TRBV7-6 with TRBJ2-1; maybe TRBD2 (6 bases). Between the trimmed V and J ends, which lost 8 bases and 5 bases, there was a span of 13 bases. The CDR3 loop spans 13 amino acids. Germline-derived CDR1 and CDR2 are SGHVS and FNYEAQ. The CDR3 DNA reads TGTGCCAGCCGAGGAGGGTCGGACAATGAGCAGTTCTTC. The encoded protein is CASRGGSDNEQFF.

The J gene is TRBJ1-5, the V gene TRBV27; D perhaps matches TRBD1 (5 bases). Germline V gene sequence: CDR1 MNHEY, CDR2 SMNVEV (reference sequence). V gave up 6 bases and J gave up 0 bases, with 15 bases separating them. The CDR3 contains 16 residues. CDR3 DNA: TGTGCCAGCAGCCTCGGGACTCCCTATAGCAATCAGCCCCAGCATTTT. Its translation: CASSLGTPYSNQPQHF.